The T cell receptor (beta chain) described here comes from a study of CD8 T cells in Susac syndrome. Study overall: Blood was drawn from patients with Susac syndrome. At that point, they were therapy-naive, on corticosteroids, or on intravenous immunoglobulin alone.

The germline V gene encodes CDR1 GTSNPN and CDR2 SVGIG (reference sequence). V lost 1 base and J 3 bases, leaving 7 bases between the germline ends. This CDR3 is built from 13 residues. When the RNA was reverse transcribed, random hexamers were used with an input of about 0.45 to 1 ug. TCRdb redid the calling of the immunoSEQ multiplex PCR reads with MiXCR, one entry per CDR3 protein. The sample lists roughly 160,000 distinct CDR3 sequences, 90% to 96% seen once, with about 0.12% in the top ten. The receptor was derived from a human donor with Susac syndrome. Sequenced sample: CD4+ T cells from PBMCs. The chain is built from TRBV30 and TRBJ1-5, with D unclear. CDR3 sequence reads: CAWSEQNNQPQHF. The CDR3 nucleotides read TGTGCCTGGAGTGAGCAGAACAATCAGCCCCAGCATTTT.